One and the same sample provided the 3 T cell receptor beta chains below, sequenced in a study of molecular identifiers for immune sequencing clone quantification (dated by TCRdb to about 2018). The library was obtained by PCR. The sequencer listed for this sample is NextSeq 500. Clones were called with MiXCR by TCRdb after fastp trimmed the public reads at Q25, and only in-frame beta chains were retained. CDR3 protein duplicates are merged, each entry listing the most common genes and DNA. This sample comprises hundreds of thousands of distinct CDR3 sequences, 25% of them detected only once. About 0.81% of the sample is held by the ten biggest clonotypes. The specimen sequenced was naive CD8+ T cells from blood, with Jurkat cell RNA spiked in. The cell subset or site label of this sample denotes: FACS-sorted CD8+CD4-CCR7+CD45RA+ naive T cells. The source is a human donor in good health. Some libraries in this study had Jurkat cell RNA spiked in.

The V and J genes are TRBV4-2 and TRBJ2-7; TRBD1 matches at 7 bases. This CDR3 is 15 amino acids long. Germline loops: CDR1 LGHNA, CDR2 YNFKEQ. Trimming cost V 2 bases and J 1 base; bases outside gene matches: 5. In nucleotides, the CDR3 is TGTGCCAGCAGCCAACCCGGACAGGTTTCCTACGAGCAGTACTTC. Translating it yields CASSQPGQVSYEQYF.

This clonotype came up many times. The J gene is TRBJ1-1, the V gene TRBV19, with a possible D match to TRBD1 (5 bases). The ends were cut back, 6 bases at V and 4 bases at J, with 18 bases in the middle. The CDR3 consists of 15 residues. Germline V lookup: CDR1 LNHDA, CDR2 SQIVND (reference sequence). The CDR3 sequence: CASSSGDRLPTEAFF. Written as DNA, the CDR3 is TGTGCCAGTAGCTCTGGAGACAGATTACCCACTGAAGCTTTCTTT.

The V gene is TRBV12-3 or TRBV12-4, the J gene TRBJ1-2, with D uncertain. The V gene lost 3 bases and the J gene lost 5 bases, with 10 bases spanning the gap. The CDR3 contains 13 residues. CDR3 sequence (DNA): TGTGCCAGCAGTTTTCAGGCAGTGTATGGCTACACCTTC. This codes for CASSFQAVYGYTF.